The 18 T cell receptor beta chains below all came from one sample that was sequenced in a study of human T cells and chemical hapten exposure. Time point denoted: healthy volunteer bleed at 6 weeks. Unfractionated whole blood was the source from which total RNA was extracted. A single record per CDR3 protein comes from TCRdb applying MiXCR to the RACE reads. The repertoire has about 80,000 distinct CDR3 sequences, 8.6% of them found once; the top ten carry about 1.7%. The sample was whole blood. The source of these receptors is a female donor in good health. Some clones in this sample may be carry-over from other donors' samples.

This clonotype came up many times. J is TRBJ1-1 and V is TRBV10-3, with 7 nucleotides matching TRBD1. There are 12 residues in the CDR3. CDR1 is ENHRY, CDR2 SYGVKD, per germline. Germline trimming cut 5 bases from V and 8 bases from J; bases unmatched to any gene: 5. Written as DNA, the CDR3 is TGTGCCATCAGTTCGACGGGACAGGAAGCTTTCTTT. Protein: CAISSTGQEAFF.

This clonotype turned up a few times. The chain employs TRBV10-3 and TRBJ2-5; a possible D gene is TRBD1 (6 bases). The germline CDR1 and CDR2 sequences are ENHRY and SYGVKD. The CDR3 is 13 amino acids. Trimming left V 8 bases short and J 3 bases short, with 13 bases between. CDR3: CAIGSGQKETQYF. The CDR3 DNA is TGTGCCATCGGATCGGGACAAAAAGAGACCCAGTACTTC.

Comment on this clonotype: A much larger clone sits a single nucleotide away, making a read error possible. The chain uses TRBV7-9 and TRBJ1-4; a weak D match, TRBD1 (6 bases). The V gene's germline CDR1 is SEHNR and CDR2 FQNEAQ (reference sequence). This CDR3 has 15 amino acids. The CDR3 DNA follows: TGTGCCAGCAGCCTCTTGGGGGCAACTAATGAAAAACTGTCTTTT. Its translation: CASSLLGATNEKLSF. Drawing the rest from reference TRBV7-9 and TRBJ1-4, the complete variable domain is DTGVSQNPRHKITKRGQNVTFRCDPISEHNRLYWYRQTLGQGPEFLTYFQNEAQLEKSRLLSDRFSAERPKGSFSTLEIQRTEQGDSAMYLCASSLLGATNEKLSFGSGTQLSVL.

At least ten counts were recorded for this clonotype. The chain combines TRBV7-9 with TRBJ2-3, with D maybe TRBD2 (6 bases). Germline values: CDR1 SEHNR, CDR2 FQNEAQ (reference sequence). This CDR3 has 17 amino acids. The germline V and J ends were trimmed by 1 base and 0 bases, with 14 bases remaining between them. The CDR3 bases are TGTGCCAGCAGCTTAGTCGGGGGTCAACCTAGCACAGATACGCAGTATTTT. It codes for CASSLVGGQPSTDTQYF.

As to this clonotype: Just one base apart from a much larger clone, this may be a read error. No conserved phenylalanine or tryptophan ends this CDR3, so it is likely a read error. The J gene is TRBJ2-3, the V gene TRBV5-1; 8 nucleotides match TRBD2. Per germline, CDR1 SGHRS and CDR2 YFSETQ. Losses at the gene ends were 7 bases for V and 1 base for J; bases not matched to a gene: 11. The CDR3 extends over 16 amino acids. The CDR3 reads CASRTPRGGRTDTQYL. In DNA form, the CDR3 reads TGCGCCAGCCGGACCCCCCGGGGGGGCCGCACAGATACGCAGTATCTT.

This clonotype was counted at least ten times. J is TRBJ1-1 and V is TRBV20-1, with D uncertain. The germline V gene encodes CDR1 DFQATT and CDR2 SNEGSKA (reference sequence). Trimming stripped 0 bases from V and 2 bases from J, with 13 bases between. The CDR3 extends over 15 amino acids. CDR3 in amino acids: CSARDLSGSNTEAFF. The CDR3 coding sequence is TGCAGTGCTAGAGATCTCTCAGGAAGTAACACTGAAGCTTTCTTT.

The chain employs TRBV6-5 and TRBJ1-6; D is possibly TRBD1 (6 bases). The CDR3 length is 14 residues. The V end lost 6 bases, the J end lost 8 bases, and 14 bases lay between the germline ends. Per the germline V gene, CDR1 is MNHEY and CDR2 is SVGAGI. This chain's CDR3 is CASSRGGCDSPLHF. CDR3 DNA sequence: TGTGCCAGCAGCAGAGGGGGGTGTGATTCACCCCTCCACTTT.

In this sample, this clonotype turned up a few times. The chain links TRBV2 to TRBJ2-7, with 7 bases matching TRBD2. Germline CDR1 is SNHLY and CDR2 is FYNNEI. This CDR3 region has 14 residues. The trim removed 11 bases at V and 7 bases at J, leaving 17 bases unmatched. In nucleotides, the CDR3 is TGTGCCGGACAACCCGGCGGGGGTTTAATGGAGCAGTACTTC. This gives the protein CAGQPGGGLMEQYF.

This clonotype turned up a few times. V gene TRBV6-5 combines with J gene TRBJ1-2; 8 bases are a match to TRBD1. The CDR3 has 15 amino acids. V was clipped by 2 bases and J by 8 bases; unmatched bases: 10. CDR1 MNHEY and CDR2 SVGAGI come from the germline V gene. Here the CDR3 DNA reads TGTGCCAGCAGTTACAGGTCAGGGACAGGACGAGGCTACACCTTC. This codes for CASSYRSGTGRGYTF.

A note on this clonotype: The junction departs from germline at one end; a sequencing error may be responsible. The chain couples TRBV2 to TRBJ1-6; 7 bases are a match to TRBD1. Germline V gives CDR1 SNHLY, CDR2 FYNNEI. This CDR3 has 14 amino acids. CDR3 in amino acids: CASSSPTGKTPLNF. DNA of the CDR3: TGTGCCAGCAGTTCCCCGACAGGGAAGACACCCCTCAACTTT. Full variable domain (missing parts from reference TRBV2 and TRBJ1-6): EPEVTQTPSHQVTQMGQEVILRCVPISNHLYFYWYRQILGQKVEFLVSFYNNEISEKSEIFDDQFSVERPDGSNFTLKIRSTKLEDSAMYFCASSSPTGKTPLNFGNGTRLTVT.

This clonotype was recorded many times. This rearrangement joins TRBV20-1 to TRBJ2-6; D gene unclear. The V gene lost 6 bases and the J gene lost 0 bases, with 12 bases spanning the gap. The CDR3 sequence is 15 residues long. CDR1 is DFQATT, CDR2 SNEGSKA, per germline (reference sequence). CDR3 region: CSASRQFSGANVLTF. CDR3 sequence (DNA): TGCAGTGCCAGCCGCCAATTCTCTGGGGCCAACGTCCTGACTTTC.

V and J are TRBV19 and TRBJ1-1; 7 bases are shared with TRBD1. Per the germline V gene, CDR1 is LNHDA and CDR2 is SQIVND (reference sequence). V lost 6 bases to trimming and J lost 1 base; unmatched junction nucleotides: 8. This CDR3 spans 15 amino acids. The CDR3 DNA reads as TGTGCCAGTAGCGCTACAGGGGAAACGAACACTGAAGCTTTCTTT. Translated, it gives CASSATGETNTEAFF.

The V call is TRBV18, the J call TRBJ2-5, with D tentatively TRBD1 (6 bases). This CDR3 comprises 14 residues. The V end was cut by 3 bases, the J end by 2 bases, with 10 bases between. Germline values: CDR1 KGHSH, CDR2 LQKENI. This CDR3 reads CASSPGTLQETQYF. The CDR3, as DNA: TGTGCCAGCTCACCTGGGACATTACAAGAGACCCAGTACTTC.

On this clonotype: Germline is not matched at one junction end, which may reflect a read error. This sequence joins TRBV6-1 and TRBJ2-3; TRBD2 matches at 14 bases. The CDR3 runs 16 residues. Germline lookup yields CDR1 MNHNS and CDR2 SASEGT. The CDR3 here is CASSVTSGGAADSQYF. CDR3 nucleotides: TGTGCCAGCAGTGTGACTAGCGGGGGGGCCGCAGATTCGCAGTATTTT.

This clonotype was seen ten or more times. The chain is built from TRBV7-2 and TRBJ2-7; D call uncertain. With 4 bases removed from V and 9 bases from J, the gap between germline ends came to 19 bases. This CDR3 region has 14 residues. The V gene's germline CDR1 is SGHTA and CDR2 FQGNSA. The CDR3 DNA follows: TGTGCCAGCAGCTCTCTGGTGGGTGCGCCGGTGCAGTACTTC. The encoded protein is CASSSLVGAPVQYF.

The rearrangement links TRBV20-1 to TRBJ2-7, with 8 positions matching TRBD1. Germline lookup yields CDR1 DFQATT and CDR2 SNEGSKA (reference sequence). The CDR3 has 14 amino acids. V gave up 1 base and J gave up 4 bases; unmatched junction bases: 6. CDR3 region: CSARGTGFFYEQYF. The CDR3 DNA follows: TGCAGTGCTAGAGGGACAGGGTTTTTTTACGAGCAGTACTTC.

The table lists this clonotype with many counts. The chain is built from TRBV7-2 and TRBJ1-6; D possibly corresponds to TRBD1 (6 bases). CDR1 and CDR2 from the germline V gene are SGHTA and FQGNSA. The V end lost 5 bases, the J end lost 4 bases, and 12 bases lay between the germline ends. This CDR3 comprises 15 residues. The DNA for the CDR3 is TGTGCCAGCAGCGCCGGCAGGGGATATAATTCACCCCTCCACTTT. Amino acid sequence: CASSAGRGYNSPLHF.

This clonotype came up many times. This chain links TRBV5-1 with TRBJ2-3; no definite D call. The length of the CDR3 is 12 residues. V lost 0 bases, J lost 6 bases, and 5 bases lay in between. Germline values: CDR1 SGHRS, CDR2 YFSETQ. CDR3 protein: CASSLAVDTQYF. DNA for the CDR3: TGCGCCAGCAGCTTGGCCGTGGATACGCAGTATTTT.